This entry concerns a single T cell receptor beta chain. Its antigen is currently unknown. These data are taken from a study of T cells in localized non-small cell lung cancer. The CDR3 is 16 amino acids. The germline V gene encodes CDR1 KGHSH and CDR2 LQKENI. With 3 bases removed from V and 4 bases from J, the gap between germline ends came to 19 bases. TCRdb's copy holds only in-frame clones and misses some; the assay was immunoSEQ multiplex PCR. This table holds under 1,500 clones, around 35% found once. Two independent pathologists confirmed no atypia in lung taken at least 2 cm from tumor. Findings and caveats of the study: Uninvolved adjacent lung showed the highest T cell clonality, exceeding tumor. Higher T cell density in the blood was associated with longer overall survival, whereas higher adjacent-lung clonality associated with shorter survival.

This clonotype was sampled from a woman aged 35 to 69 with stage I squamous cell lung carcinoma. The input for sequencing was normal lung tissue next to the tumor, taken before any cancer treatment. The chain uses TRBV18 and TRBJ2-7, with D maybe TRBD2 (5 bases). This chain's CDR3 is CASSPRLLGVTYEQYF. CDR3 DNA sequence: TGTGCCAGCTCACCCCGGCTTCTGGGAGTAACATACGAGCAGTACTTC.